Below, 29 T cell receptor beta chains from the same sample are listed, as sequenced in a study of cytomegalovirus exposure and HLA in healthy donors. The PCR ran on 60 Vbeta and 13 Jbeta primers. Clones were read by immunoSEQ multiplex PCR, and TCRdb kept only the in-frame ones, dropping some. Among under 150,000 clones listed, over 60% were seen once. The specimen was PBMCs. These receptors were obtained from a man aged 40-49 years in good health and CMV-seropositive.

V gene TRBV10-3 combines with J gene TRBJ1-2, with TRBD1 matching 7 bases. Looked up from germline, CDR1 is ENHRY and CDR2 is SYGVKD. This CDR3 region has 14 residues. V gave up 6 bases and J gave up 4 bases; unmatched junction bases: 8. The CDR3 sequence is CAISATGFVYGYTF. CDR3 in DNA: TGTGCCATCAGCGCGACAGGGTTTGTCTATGGCTACACCTTC.

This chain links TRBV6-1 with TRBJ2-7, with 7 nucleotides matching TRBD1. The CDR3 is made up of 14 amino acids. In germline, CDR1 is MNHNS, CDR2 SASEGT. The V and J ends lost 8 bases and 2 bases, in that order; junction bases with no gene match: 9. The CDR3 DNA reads TGTGCCAGCTATGAACAGGGGTGGACCTACGAGCAGTACTTC. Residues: CASYEQGWTYEQYF.

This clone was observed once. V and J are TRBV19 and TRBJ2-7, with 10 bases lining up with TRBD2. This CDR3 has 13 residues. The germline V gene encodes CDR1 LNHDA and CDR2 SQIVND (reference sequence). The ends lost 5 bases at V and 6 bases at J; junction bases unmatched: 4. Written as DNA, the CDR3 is TGTGCCAGTAGTCCTAGCGGGGGACGCGAGCAGTACTTC. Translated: CASSPSGGREQYF.

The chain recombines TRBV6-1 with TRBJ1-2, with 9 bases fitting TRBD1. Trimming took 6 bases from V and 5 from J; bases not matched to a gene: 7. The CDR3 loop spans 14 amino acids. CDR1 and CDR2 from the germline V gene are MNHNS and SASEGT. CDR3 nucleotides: TGTGCCAGCAGGGGGACAGGGACGGGATATGGCTACACCTTC. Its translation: CASRGTGTGYGYTF.

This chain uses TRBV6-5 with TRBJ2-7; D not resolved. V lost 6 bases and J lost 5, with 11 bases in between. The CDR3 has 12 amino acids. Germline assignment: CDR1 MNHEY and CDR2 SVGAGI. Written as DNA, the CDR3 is TGTGCCAGCAGGAATCCCGAGGACGAGCAGTACTTC. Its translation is CASRNPEDEQYF.

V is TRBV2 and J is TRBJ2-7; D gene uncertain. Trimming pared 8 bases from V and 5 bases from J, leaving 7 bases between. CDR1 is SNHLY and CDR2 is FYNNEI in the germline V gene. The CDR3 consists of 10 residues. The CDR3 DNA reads TGTGCCAGCGGCTTAAACGAGCAGTACTTC. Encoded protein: CASGLNEQYF.

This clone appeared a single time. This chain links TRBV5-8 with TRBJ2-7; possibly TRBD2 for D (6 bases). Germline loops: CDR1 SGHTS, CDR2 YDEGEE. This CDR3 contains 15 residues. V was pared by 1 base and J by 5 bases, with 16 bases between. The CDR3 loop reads CASSLYQGLAHEQYF. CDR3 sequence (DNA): TGTGCCAGCAGCTTGTATCAGGGCCTAGCGCACGAGCAGTACTTC.

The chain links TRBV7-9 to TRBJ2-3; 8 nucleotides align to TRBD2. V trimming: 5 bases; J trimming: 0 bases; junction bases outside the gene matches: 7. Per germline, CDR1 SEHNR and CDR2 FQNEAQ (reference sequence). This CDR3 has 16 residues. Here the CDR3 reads CASSASGGFSTDTQYF. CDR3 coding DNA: TGTGCCAGCAGCGCGAGCGGGGGATTTAGCACAGATACGCAGTATTTT.

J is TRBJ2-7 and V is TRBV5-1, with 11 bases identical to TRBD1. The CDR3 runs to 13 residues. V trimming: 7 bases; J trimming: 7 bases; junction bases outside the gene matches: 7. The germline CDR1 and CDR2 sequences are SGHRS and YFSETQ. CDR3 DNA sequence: TGCGCCAGCGGGTTAGGGACAGGGGGGGAGCAGTACTTC. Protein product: CASGLGTGGEQYF. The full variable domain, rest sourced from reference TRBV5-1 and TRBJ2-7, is KAGVTQTPRYLIKTRGQQVTLSCSPISGHRSVSWYQQTPGQGLQFLFEYFSETQRNKGNFPGRFSGRQFSNSRSEMNVSTLELGDSALYLCASGLGTGGEQYFGPGTRLTVT.

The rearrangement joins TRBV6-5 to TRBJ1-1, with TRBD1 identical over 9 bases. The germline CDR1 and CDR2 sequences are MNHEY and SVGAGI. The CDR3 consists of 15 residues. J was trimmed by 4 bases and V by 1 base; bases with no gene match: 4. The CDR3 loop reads CASSYFTGGVTEAFF. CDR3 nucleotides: TGTGCCAGCAGTTACTTTACAGGGGGCGTCACTGAAGCTTTCTTT.

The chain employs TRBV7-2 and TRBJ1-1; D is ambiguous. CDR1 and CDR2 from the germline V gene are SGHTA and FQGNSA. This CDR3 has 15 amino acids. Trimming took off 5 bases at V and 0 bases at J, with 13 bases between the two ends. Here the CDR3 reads CASSPSRRLNTEAFF. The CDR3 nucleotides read TGTGCCAGCAGCCCGAGTCGGAGATTGAACACTGAAGCTTTCTTT.

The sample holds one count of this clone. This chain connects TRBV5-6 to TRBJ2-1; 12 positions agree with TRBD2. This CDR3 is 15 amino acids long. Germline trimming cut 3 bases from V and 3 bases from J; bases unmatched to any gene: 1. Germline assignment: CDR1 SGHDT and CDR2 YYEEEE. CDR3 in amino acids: CASSSTSGGYNEQFF. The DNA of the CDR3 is TGTGCCAGCAGCTCGACTAGCGGGGGCTACAATGAGCAGTTCTTC.

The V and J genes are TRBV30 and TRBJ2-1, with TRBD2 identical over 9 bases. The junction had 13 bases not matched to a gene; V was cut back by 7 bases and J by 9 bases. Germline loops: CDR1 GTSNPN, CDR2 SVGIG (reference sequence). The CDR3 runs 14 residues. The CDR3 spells CASRLRGRVGEQFF. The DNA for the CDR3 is TGTGCCTCGCGTCTGCGCGGGAGGGTAGGTGAGCAGTTCTTC.

The CDR3 here is CASTAGLGRSYEQYF. In DNA form, the CDR3 reads TGTGCCAGCACGGCAGGCCTCGGCAGGTCATACGAGCAGTACTTC. This sequence joins TRBV7-8 and TRBJ2-7, with no clear D. V lost 7 bases, J lost 4 bases, and 20 bases lay in between. The CDR3 runs 15 residues. In germline, CDR1 is SGHVS, CDR2 FQNEAQ.

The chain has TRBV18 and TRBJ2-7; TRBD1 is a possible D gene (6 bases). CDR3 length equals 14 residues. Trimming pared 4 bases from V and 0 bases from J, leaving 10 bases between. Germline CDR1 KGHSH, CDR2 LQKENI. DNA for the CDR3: TGTGCCAGCTCACTGGACAGCCACTCCTACGAGCAGTACTTC. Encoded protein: CASSLDSHSYEQYF.

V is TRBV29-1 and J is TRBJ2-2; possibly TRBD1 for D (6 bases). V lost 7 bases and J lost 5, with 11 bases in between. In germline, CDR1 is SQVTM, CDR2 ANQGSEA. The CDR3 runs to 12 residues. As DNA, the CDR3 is TGCAGCGCAGGGGTGCGAACCGGGGAGCTGTTTTTT. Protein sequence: CSAGVRTGELFF.

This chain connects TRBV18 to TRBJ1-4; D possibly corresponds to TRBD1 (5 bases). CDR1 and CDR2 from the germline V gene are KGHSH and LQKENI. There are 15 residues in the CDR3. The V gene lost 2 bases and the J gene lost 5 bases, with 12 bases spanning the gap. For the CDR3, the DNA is TGTGCCAGCTCACCAGTGGGGCAGAAGAATGAAAAACTGTTTTTT. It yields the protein CASSPVGQKNEKLFF.

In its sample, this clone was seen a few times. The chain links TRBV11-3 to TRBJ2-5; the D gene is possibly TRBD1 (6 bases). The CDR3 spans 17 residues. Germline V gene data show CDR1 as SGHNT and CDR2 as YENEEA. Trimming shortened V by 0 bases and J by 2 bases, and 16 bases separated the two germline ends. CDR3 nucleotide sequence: TGTGCCAGCAGCTTAGATCTGGCAGTAGGGGGTCAAGAGACCCAGTACTTC. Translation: CASSLDLAVGGQETQYF.

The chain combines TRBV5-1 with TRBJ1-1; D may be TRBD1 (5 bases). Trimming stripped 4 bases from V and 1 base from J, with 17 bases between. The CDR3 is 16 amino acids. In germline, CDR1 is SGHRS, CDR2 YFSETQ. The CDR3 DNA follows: TGCGCCAGCAGCCCCTATACGACCGGACAGAACACTGAAGCTTTCTTT. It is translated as CASSPYTTGQNTEAFF. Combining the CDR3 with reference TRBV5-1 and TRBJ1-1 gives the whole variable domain KAGVTQTPRYLIKTRGQQVTLSCSPISGHRSVSWYQQTPGQGLQFLFEYFSETQRNKGNFPGRFSGRQFSNSRSEMNVSTLELGDSALYLCASSPYTTGQNTEAFFGQGTRLTVV.

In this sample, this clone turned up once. The CDR3 nucleotides are TGTGCCAGCAGTCCTACGACAGGGGCCCCTGGGGGCAATGAGCAGTTCTTC. This encodes CASSPTTGAPGGNEQFF. The chain has TRBV28 and TRBJ2-1; 8 bases agree with TRBD1. V was clipped by 5 bases and J by 6 bases; unmatched bases: 15. Germline V gives CDR1 MDHEN, CDR2 SYDVKM. The CDR3 totals 17 residues.

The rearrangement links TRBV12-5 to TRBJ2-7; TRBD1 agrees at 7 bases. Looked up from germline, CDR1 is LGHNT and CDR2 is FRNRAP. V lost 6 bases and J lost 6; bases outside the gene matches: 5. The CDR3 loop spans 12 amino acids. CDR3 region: CASGDRVGEQYF. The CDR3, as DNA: TGTGCTAGTGGAGACAGGGTTGGCGAGCAGTACTTC.

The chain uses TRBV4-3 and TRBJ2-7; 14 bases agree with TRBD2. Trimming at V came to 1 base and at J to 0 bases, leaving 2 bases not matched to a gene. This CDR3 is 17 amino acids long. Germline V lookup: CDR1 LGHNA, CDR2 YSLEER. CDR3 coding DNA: TGCGCCAGCAGCCAAGGAGGACTAGCGGGGGGCTCCTACGAGCAGTACTTC. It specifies CASSQGGLAGGSYEQYF.

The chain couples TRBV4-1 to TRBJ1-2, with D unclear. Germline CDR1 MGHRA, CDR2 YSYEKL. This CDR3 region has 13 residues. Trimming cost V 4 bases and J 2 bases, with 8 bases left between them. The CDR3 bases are TGCGCCAGCAGCCGATCGGGGAACTATGGCTACACCTTC. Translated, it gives CASSRSGNYGYTF.

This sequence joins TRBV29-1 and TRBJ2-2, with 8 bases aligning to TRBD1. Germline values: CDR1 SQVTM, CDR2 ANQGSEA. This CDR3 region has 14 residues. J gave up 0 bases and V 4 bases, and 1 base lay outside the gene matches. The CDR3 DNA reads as TGCAGCGTTGCAGGGGGCCCGAACACCGGGGAGCTGTTTTTT. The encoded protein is CSVAGGPNTGELFF.

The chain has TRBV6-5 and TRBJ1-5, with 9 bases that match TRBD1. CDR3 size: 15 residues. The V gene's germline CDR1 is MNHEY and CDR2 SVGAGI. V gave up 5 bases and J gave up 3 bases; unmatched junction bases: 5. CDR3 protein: CASSLDRGNNQPQHF. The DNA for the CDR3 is TGTGCCAGCAGTCTGGACAGGGGTAACAATCAGCCCCAGCATTTT.

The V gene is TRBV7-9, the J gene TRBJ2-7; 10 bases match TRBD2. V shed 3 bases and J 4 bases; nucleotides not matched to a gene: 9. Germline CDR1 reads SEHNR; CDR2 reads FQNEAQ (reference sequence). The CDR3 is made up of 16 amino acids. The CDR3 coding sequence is TGTGCCAGCAGCTTCAGCAGCGGGAGGGCCTCATACGAGCAGTACTTC. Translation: CASSFSSGRASYEQYF.

The CDR3 sequence is CASSPTPGTGELFF. For the CDR3, the DNA is TGTGCCAGCAGCCCGACTCCGGGTACCGGGGAGCTGTTTTTT. The chain employs TRBV5-4 and TRBJ2-2; D is ambiguous. The V end was cut by 4 bases, the J end by 5 bases, with 12 bases between. Germline V gene sequence: CDR1 SGHNT, CDR2 YYREEE (reference sequence). This CDR3 is 14 amino acids long.

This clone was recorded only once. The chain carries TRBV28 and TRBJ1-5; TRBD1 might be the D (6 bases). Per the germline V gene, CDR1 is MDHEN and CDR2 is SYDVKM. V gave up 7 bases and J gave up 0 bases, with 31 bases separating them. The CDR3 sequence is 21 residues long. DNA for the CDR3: TGTGCCAGCACCACCTACACAGGGAGGGCGGTGGGGGGATATAGCAATCAGCCCCAGCATTTT. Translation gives CASTTYTGRAVGGYSNQPQHF.

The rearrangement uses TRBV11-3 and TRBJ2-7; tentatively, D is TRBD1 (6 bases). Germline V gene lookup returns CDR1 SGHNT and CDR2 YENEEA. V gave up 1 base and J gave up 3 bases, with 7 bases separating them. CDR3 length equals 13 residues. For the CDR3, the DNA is TGTGCCAGCAGCTTAGGCAGGGGCTACGAGCAGTACTTC. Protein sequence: CASSLGRGYEQYF.